This T cell receptor beta chain was sequenced in a study of identical twins. General study findings and limits: With abundant cord blood beta clonotypes, insertions were fewer; memory repertoires showed no such pattern.

There are 15 residues in the CDR3. Per germline, CDR1 SGHVS and CDR2 FNYEAQ. The germline V and J ends were trimmed by 5 bases and 3 bases, with 14 bases remaining between them. TCRdb re-called the 5' RACE reads with MiXCR, one entry per CDR3 protein. The repertoire has about 210,000 distinct CDR3 sequences, less than 10% of them found once; the top ten carry roughly 5%. This clonotype was observed at least ten times. Its specificity is not known. This sequence originates from a woman aged 18-29 years in good health. Specimen: memory (CD45RO+) T cells sorted from blood. The gene calls are TRBV7-6 and TRBJ2-1; weak D call: TRBD2 (6 bases). CDR3 region: CASSPVGGVYNEQFF. DNA for the CDR3: TGTGCCAGCAGCCCAGTGGGGGGAGTCTACAATGAGCAGTTCTTC.